Presented here are 15 T cell receptor beta chains from one specimen sequenced in a study of T-cell reconstitution after alpha-beta-depleted transplantation in children. The authors prepared the TCRbeta library with unique molecular identifiers. TCRdb analysed the PCR reads with MiXCR anew, one entry per CDR3 protein. The sample holds more than 85,000 distinct CDR3 sequences, approximately 6% seen once. The sequencing here drew on PBMCs, mostly from graft donor cells, taken 60 days after TCRalphabeta/CD19-depleted stem cell transplant. These receptors all come from a female patient aged 2-10 years who had a stem cell transplant for Fanconi anemia, so the T cells may come from the graft donor.

This clonotype has at least ten counts. CDR3 protein: CASSFGVGSYNEQFF. For the CDR3, the DNA is TGTGCCAGCAGCTTCGGGGTGGGGTCTTACAATGAGCAGTTCTTC. This rearrangement joins TRBV7-3 to TRBJ2-1; a weak D match, TRBD2 (5 bases). The germline V gene encodes CDR1 SGHTA and CDR2 FQGTGA. CDR3 length equals 15 residues. The V end lost 3 bases, the J end lost 4 bases, and 13 bases lay between the germline ends.

The sample holds many counts of this clonotype. This chain links TRBV2 with TRBJ1-2; 8 nucleotides line up with TRBD1. The germline CDR1 and CDR2 sequences are SNHLY and FYNNEI. V shed 5 bases and J 0 bases; nucleotides not matched to a gene: 5. This CDR3 spans 15 amino acids. The CDR3 region is CASSRDRSPNYGYTF. For the CDR3, the DNA is TGTGCCAGCAGTCGGGACAGGTCCCCTAACTATGGCTACACCTTC.

This clonotype came up a few times. The chain employs TRBV19 and TRBJ2-7, with D unresolved. This CDR3 has 15 residues. Germline V gene sequence: CDR1 LNHDA, CDR2 SQIVND (reference sequence). Trimming removed 6 bases at V and 0 bases at J, with 15 bases between. The DNA of the CDR3 is TGTGCCAGTAGAAGTCGCACGGATAGCTCCTACGAGCAGTACTTC. Residues: CASRSRTDSSYEQYF.

This clonotype appeared a few times. This chain uses TRBV7-8 with TRBJ2-3, with 8 positions matching TRBD2. The ends lost 1 base at V and 1 base at J; junction bases unmatched: 4. Looked up from germline, CDR1 is SGHVS and CDR2 is FQNEAQ. The CDR3 sequence is 16 residues long. In nucleotides, the CDR3 is TGTGCCAGCAGCTTAGTTCGAGCGGGGGGCACAGATACGCAGTATTTT. Its translation: CASSLVRAGGTDTQYF.

This clonotype appeared a few times. V gene TRBV20-1 combines with J gene TRBJ2-2; D tentatively fits TRBD1 or TRBD2 (6 bases each). CDR3 length equals 16 residues. V gave up 4 bases and J gave up 7 bases, with 22 bases separating them. The germline V gene has CDR1 DFQATT and CDR2 SNEGSKA (reference sequence). CDR3 sequence (DNA): TGCAGTGCTATCCGAATTGCGGAGGGGGAAGTCGGGGAGCTGTTTTTT. Translating gives CSAIRIAEGEVGELFF.

This clonotype was recorded at least ten times. The rearrangement uses TRBV29-1 and TRBJ2-5, with D tentatively TRBD1 (5 bases). The germline V gene has CDR1 SQVTM and CDR2 ANQGSEA. The CDR3 loop spans 12 amino acids. Trimming removed 7 bases at V and 1 base at J, with 10 bases between. The chain's CDR3 is CSAVGVQETQYF. Here the CDR3 DNA reads TGCAGCGCTGTAGGGGTCCAAGAGACCCAGTACTTC.

This clonotype has more than one count but fewer than ten. V is TRBV3-1 and J is TRBJ2-6; 8 bases match TRBD2. Germline V lookup: CDR1 LGHDT, CDR2 YNNKEL (reference sequence). This CDR3 region has 16 residues. The junction had 2 bases not matched to a gene; V was cut back by 2 bases and J by 2 bases. The CDR3 sequence: CASSQRGGTGANVLTF. In nucleotides, the CDR3 is TGTGCCAGCAGCCAACGGGGGGGTACTGGGGCCAACGTCCTGACTTTC.

This clonotype has a handful of counts. The rearrangement uses TRBV29-1 and TRBJ2-3; TRBD1 matches 7 bases. The junction had 6 bases not matched to a gene; V was cut back by 6 bases and J by 6 bases. The CDR3 is made up of 12 amino acids. Looked up from germline, CDR1 is SQVTM and CDR2 is ANQGSEA. The CDR3 nucleotides read TGCAGCGTGCTAGGACAGGACGATACGCAGTATTTT. Its translation is CSVLGQDDTQYF.

The table lists this clonotype with many counts. The chain uses TRBV10-3 and TRBJ2-5, with 7 bases matching TRBD2. The CDR3 runs to 14 residues. The V segment lost 3 bases and the J segment 4 bases; nucleotides outside the gene matches: 5. Germline V CDR1 and CDR2: ENHRY, SYGVKD. The CDR3 is CAISDRGVGETQYF. The CDR3 region has the DNA TGTGCCATCAGTGATCGGGGGGTTGGAGAGACCCAGTACTTC.

This clonotype was detected ten times or more. The chain joins TRBV20-1 to TRBJ2-1; 7 bases map to TRBD2. The junction had 8 bases not matched to a gene; V was cut back by 3 bases and J by 6 bases. Germline lookup yields CDR1 DFQATT and CDR2 SNEGSKA (reference sequence). The CDR3 has 14 amino acids. The CDR3 loop is CSASPLAALNEQFF. The CDR3 DNA sequence: TGCAGTGCTAGCCCCCTAGCGGCACTCAATGAGCAGTTCTTC.

In this sample, this clonotype turned up many times. This chain links TRBV6-5 with TRBJ2-2, with a tentative D call TRBD1 (6 bases). V lost 4 bases and J 7 bases, leaving 7 bases between the germline ends. CDR3 length: 12 residues. CDR1 and CDR2 (germline): MNHEY, SVGAGI. The DNA for the CDR3 is TGTGCCAGCAGTTTGACAGGCGGGGAGCTGTTTTTT. Protein: CASSLTGGELFF.

This clonotype was picked up a small number of times. V gene TRBV11-2 combines with J gene TRBJ2-1, with 9 bases identical to TRBD2. The CDR3 has 16 residues. V shed 2 bases, J shed 4 bases, and the junction held 6 bases outside the gene matches. Germline V gene data show CDR1 as SGHAT and CDR2 as FQNNGV. The CDR3 is CASSLTGLASYNEQFF. CDR3 in DNA: TGTGCCAGCAGCTTAACGGGACTAGCTTCTTACAATGAGCAGTTCTTC.

This clonotype appeared many times. This rearrangement joins TRBV6-2 or TRBV6-3 to TRBJ2-2, with no clear D. The length of the CDR3 is 13 residues. V was pared by 5 bases and J by 4 bases, with 8 bases between. Germline lookup yields CDR1 MNHEY and CDR2 SVGEGT. CDR3 in DNA: TGTGCCAGCAGTGGGGATTTCACCGGGGAGCTGTTTTTT. This gives the protein CASSGDFTGELFF.

The chain links TRBV6-5 to TRBJ1-1; D is ambiguous. V lost 8 bases to trimming and J lost 1 base, with 8 bases between them. CDR1 is MNHEY, CDR2 SVGAGI, per germline. This CDR3 has 12 amino acids. This CDR3 is CASSTRNTEAFF. The CDR3 DNA follows: TGTGCCAGCTCGACGAGGAACACTGAAGCTTTCTTT.

This clonotype was seen repeatedly, ten times or more. The chain uses TRBV5-1 and TRBJ2-3, with 7 bases that match TRBD2. From germline, CDR1 is SGHRS and CDR2 YFSETQ. J lost 1 base, V lost 0 bases, and 2 bases had no gene match. This CDR3 has 15 residues. The CDR3 DNA reads TGCGCCAGCAGCTTGGTCAGCGGGGGCACAGATACGCAGTATTTT. This encodes CASSLVSGGTDTQYF.